This entry describes one TCR beta chain. This entry belongs to a study of blood T cell repertoires in COVID-19. Assay used: immunoSEQ multiplex PCR; TCRdb lists only in-frame clones, some missing. The repertoire holds about 160,000 clones, with approximately 92% as singletons. This CDR3 has 17 amino acids. V lost 0 bases to trimming and J lost 7 bases; unmatched junction nucleotides: 10. Germline V gene sequence: CDR1 SGHRS, CDR2 YFSETQ. The sequence was obtained from a man aged 25 to 40 with COVID-19, enrolled during active disease. V is TRBV5-1 and J is TRBJ2-4; TRBD2 aligns across 10 bases. The sequenced sample was peripheral blood. CDR3 region: CASSLGASGSPANIQYF. The CDR3 bases are TGCGCCAGCAGCTTGGGGGCTAGCGGGAGCCCAGCGAACATTCAGTACTTC. The complete variable domain, with remaining parts taken from reference TRBV5-1 and TRBJ2-4, reads KAGVTQTPRYLIKTRGQQVTLSCSPISGHRSVSWYQQTPGQGLQFLFEYFSETQRNKGNFPGRFSGRQFSNSRSEMNVSTLELGDSALYLCASSLGASGSPANIQYFGAGTRLSVL.